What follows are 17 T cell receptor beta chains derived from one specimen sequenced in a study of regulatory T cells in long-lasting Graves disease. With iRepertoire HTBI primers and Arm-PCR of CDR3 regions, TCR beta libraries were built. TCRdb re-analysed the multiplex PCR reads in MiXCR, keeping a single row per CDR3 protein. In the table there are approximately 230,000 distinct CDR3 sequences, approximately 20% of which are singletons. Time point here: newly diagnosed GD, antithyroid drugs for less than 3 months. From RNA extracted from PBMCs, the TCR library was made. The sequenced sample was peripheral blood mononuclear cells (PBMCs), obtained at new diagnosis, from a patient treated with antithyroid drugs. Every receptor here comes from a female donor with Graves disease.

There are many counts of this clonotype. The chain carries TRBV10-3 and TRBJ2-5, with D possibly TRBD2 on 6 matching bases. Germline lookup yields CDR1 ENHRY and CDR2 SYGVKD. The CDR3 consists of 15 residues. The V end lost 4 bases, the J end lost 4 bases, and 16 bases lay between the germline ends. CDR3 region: CAISGQLASSETQYF. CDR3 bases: TGTGCCATCAGTGGTCAACTAGCCTCTTCAGAGACCCAGTACTTC.

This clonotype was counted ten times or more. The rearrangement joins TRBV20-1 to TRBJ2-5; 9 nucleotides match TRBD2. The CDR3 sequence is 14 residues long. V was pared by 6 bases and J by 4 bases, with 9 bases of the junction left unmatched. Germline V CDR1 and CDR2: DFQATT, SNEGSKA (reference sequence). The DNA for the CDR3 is TGCAGTGCGAGCGGATTAGCGGGAGTAGAGACCCAGTACTTC. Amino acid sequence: CSASGLAGVETQYF.

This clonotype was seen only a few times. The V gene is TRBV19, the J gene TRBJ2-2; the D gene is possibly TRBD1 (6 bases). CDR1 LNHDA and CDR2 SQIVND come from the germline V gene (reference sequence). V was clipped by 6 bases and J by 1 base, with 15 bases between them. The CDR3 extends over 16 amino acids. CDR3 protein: CASSHADRVNTGELFF. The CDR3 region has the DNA TGTGCCAGTAGCCACGCGGACAGAGTGAACACCGGGGAGCTGTTTTTT.

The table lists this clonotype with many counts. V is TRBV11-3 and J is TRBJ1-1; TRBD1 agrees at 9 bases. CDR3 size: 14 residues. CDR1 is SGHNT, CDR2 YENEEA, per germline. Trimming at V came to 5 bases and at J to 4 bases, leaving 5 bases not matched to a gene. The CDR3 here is CASSRGQGSTEAFF. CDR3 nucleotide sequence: TGTGCCAGCAGCCGCGGACAGGGGTCCACTGAAGCTTTCTTT.

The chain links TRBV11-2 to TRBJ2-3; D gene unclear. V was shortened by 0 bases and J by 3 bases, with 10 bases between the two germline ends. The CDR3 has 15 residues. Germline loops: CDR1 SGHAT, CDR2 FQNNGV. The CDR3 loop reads CASSLDGRVTDTQYF. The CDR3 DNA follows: TGTGCCAGCAGCTTAGATGGTCGTGTAACAGATACGCAGTATTTT.

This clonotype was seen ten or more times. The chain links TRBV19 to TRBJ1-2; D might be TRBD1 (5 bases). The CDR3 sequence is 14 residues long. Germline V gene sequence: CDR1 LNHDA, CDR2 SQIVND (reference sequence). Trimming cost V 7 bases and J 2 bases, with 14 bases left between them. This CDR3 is CASNRRRGNYGYTF. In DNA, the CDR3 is TGTGCCAGTAACCGAAGGAGGGGAAACTATGGCTACACCTTC.

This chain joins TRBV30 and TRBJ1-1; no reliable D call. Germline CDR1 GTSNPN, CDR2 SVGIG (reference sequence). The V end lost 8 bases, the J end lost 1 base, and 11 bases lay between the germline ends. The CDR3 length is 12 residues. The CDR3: CARTGRNTEAFF. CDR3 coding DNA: TGTGCCCGCACCGGGAGGAACACTGAAGCTTTCTTT.

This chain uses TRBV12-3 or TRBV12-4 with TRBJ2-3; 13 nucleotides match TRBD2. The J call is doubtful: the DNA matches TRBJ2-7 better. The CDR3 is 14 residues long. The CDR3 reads CASSLGLAGGGQYF. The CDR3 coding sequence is TGTGCCAGCAGTTTAGGACTAGCGGGAGGAGGGCAGTACTTC.

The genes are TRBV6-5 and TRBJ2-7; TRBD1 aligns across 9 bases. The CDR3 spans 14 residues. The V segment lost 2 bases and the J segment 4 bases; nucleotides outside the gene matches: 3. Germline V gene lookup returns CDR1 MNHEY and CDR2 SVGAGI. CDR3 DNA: TGTGCCAGCAGTTACGGGACAGGGAGATACGAGCAGTACTTC. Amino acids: CASSYGTGRYEQYF.

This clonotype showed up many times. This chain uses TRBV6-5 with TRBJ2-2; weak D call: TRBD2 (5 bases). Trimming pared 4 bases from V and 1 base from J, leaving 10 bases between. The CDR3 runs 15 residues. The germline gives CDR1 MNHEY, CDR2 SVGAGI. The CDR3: CASSLRVENTGELFF. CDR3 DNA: TGTGCCAGCAGTTTGAGGGTTGAGAACACCGGGGAGCTGTTTTTT.

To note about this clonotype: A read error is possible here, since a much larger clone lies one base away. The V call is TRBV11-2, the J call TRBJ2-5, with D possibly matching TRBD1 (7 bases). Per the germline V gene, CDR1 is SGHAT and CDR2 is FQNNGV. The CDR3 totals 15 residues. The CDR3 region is CASSSMTGRGGTQCF. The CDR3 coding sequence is TGTGCCAGCAGCTCTATGACAGGGAGAGGAGGGACCCAGTGCTTC.

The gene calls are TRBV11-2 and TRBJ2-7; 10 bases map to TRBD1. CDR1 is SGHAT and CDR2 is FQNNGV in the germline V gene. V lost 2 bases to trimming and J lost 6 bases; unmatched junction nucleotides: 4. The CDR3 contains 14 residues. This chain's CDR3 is CASSLNRDRGEQYF. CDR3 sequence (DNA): TGTGCCAGCAGCTTAAACCGGGACAGGGGCGAGCAGTACTTC.

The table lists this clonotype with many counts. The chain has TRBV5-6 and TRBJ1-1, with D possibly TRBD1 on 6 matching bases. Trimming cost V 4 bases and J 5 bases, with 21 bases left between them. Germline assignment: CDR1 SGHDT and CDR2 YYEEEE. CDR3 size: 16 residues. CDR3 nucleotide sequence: TGTGCCAGCAGCCCCGAGTGGGGGGCGCGCCAAACTGAAGCTTTCTTT. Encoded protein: CASSPEWGARQTEAFF.

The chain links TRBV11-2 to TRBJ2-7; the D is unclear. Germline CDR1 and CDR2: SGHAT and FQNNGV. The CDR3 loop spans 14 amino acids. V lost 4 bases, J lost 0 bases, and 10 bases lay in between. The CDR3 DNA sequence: TGTGCCAGCAGCTGGATGGACGGCTCCTACGAGCAGTACTTC. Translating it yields CASSWMDGSYEQYF.

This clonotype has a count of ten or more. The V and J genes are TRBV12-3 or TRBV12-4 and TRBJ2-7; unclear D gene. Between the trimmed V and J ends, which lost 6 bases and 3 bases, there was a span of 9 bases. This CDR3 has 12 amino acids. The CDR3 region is CASRLRLYEQYF. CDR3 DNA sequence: TGTGCCAGCAGACTCAGACTCTACGAGCAGTACTTC.

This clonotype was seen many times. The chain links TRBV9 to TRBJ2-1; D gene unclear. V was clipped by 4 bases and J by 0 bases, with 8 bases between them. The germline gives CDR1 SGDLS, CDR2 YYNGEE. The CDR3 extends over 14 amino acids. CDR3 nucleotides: TGTGCCAGCAGCCTACAAGCCTCCTACAATGAGCAGTTCTTC. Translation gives CASSLQASYNEQFF.

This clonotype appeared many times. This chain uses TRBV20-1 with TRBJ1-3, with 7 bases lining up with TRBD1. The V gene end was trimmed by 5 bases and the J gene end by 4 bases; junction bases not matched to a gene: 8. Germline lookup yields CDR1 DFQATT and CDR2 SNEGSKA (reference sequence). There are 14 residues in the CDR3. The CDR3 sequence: CSARSTGVGNTIYF. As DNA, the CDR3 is TGCAGTGCTCGAAGTACAGGGGTGGGAAACACCATATATTTT.